Given below is one T cell receptor (beta chain) in context. This clone was found a few times. Its antigen is not yet known. No base qualities exist here, and no much larger clone lies one base off it. The germline V gene encodes CDR1 SNHLY and CDR2 FYNNEI. From its cysteine to its phenylalanine, the CDR3 spans 13 amino acids. Only the CDR3 region is kept as DNA, spanning 39 bases read in frame from base 1. Unmatched junction bases come to 1, with V trimmed by 5 bases and J by 3 bases. Each donor gave one peripheral blood draw, averaging about 100 mL, which was collected into heparinised tubes. Using a panel that included CD45RO, CCR7, CD25, CD127, CD95 and CD27, naive, central memory, regulatory and stem cell-like memory CD4+ T cells were sorted on a BD FACSAria II. All sorted populations exceeded 95% purity. Right away, PBMCs were isolated by Lymphoprep density gradient centrifugation and were stained directly, with no culture step. So that batch effects would be minimized, each experiment stained and sorted samples in pairs, pairing one healthy donor with one patient.

The data belong to a study of beta chain features in type 1 diabetes (dated by TCRdb to 2017 to 2018). Regarding the complete study: Mean age, gender distribution, total cell number and subset yield were not different between patients and healthy donors. Across all samples, approximately 100 million sorted cells were examined, and cell number per subset correlated strongly with RNA yield. The study compared TCRB repertoires of sorted circulating CD4+ T cell subsets between recently diagnosed type 1 diabetes patients and matched healthy donors. Regulatory and stem cell-like memory subsets were obtained from only 8 patients and roughly eight healthy donors, while naive and central memory subsets were obtained from all 28 donors.

What the work shows at the level of the full study, not this receptor alone: Because the HLA sub-analyses included only small numbers of individuals, any influence of HLA type on TCRB rearrangement was left unresolved. Because cDNA was sequenced instead of genomic DNA, activated cells with high expression could be over-represented, although the groups did not differ in activation or CD3 levels. In all four CD4+ subsets, TCRB CDR3 length was moderately but significantly shorter in type 1 diabetes patients. At VDJ recombination sites, type 1 diabetes patients had fewer insertions and more deleted nucleotides, which implies abnormalities in thymic rearrangement. Naive, central memory and regulatory TCRB repertoires appeared to be more alike among patients than among healthy donors. Shorter templates might have been favored by PCR, but patient and control samples were amplified and corrected together, so both groups would have been affected equally by any skew.

The entire amount of isolated RNA was reverse transcribed using the High Capacity cDNA Reverse Transcription Kit, so the sequenced TCRB transcripts were expressed ones. Deep immunoSEQ sequencing was performed on naive, central memory and regulatory T cell samples, with an average of roughly 3.5 million total reads per sample. Sorted cells were lysed in RLT buffer, and RNA was extracted using DNase-treated RNeasy Micro or Mini kits according to cell number. Each cell subset was processed on its own to prevent cross-contamination, while patient and healthy donor samples were processed together. The immunoSEQ multiplex PCR was used to amplify TCRB sequences from cDNA, generating 87-bp fragments that spanned the CDR3 region. Amplicons were sequenced on the Illumina HiSeq platform. The authors' analysis ran thus. PCR bias was computationally corrected using synthetic template baselines, reads within Hamming distance 2 were collapsed, and singletons that could not be merged were discarded. By aligning reads against IMGT, V, D and J genes, CDR3 length, and insertions or deletions at six rearrangement sites were assigned. Within each subset, clonotype counts were normalized to sorted cell number, and only after that were true diversity and Gini coefficients computed with the tcR R package. The overlap coefficient, calculated on TCRB nucleotide sequences, was used to measure repertoire sharing. Out-of-frame TCRB sequences from naive cells were analyzed as a proxy for the pre-selection repertoire. TCRdb limited this immuneACCESS table to in-frame rearrangements with V and J called. A share of clones is missing; checked studies link under half to unresolved V genes, and the rest is unexplained. V, J and clone size are those of that table, while D and trimming were read from the DNA. The sample table holds around 360,000 clones, of which roughly 12% were seen once. The ten largest clones take up approximately 0.01% of the sample.

This receptor was identified in a woman between 18 and 30 years old with type 1 diabetes. Sequenced material: naive CD4+ T cells from blood. The cell subset or site label here, explained by the study, means: true naive CD4+ T cells. This chain is built from TRBV2 and TRBJ2-3; 8 central nucleotides agree with TRBD2. The bases read TGTGCCAGCAGTTCTAGCGGGACAGATACGCAGTATTTT. Its translation reads: CASSSSGTDTQYF.